The entry that follows covers one T cell receptor (beta chain) sequence. During active infection, Seattle patients enrolled and were then monitored through disease. V lost 0 bases and J lost 6, with 21 bases in between. The CDR3 is made up of 17 amino acids. CDR1 SGDLS and CDR2 YYNGEE come from the germline V gene. This record belongs to a study of blood T cell repertoires in COVID-19. Across the study: Collection of acute and convalescent COVID-19 samples took place in the United States, Italy and Spain. PBMCs, B-cell-depleted T cells, or T cells were the source of the cDNA or gDNA that made up the material.

In the authors' workflow: Amplification of reference gene primers was used by the study to estimate nucleated cell counts. Only in-frame clones appear in the TCRdb table, and some are missing; sequencing was by immunoSEQ multiplex PCR. Clone size and V and J calls were adopted from that table, with D and trimming inferred from the DNA. The sample includes about 130,000 clones, about 76% of them seen just once. The sequence derives from a woman in her seventies with COVID-19, enrolled during active disease. V is TRBV9 and J is TRBJ1-2, with D perhaps matching TRBD1 (5 bases). Sequenced sample: peripheral blood. CDR3 region: CASSVEVGQGGKNGYTF. In nucleotides, the CDR3 is TGTGCCAGCAGCGTAGAGGTAGGGCAGGGCGGGAAGAATGGCTACACCTTC.